Listed here is a single T cell receptor beta chain. The data were produced by immunoSEQ multiplex PCR, yet TCRdb's version contains in-frame clones alone and is incomplete. The sample yields roughly 60,000 clones, roughly three quarters seen once. The sort gate was single viable CD3+CD4+CD8-CD45RO+ cells for memory CD4+ T cells. After removal of 4 bases from V and 5 bases from J, the junction contained 7 bases not matched to a gene. Germline CDR1 MGHRA, CDR2 YSYEKL. This CDR3 is built from 14 residues. These data are taken from a study of memory CD4+ T cells and cytomegalovirus serostatus. The source material was memory CD4+ T cells from blood. The V gene is TRBV4-1, the J gene TRBJ2-5; TRBD2 matches 7 bases. This TCR derives from an adult in good health and CMV-seronegative. The CDR3 DNA follows: TGCGCCAGCAGCCCCATAAGGACTAGTGAGACCCAGTACTTC. Its protein is CASSPIRTSETQYF.